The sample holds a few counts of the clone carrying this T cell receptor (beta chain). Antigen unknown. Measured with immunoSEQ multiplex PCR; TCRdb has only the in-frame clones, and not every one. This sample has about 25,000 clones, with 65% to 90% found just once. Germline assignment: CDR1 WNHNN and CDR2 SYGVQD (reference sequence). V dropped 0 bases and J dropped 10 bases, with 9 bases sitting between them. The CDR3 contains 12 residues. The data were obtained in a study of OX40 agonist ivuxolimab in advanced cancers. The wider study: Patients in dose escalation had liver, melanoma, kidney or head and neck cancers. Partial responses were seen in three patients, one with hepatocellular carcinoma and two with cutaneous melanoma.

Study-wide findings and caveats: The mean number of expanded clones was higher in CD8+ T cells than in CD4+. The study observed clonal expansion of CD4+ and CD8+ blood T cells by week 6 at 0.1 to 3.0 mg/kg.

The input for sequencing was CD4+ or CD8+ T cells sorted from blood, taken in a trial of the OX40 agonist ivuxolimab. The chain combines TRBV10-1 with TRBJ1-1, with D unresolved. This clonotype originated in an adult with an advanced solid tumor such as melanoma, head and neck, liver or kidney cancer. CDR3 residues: CASSESIAGAFF. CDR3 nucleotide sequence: TGCGCCAGCAGTGAGTCGATAGCGGGAGCTTTCTTT.